The clone carrying this TCR beta chain showed up just a few times. From germline, CDR1 is DFQATT and CDR2 SNEGSKA (reference sequence). V shed 0 bases and J shed 0 bases, with 8 bases lying between them. CDR3 length: 14 amino acids. This sample is part of a study of blood T cells in healthy people across ages. PCR was performed a second time for about 7 to 11 cycles using a sample-barcoded 5' primer and a J-beta primer mix. Each cDNA molecule was tagged by a template-switch adaptor that had 12 random nucleotides. One entry per CDR3 protein results from TCRdb running MiXCR on the 5' RACE reads. The data contain fewer than 650,000 distinct CDR3 sequences, about a quarter of them seen just once; the ten biggest clones take up 3.6%. These records were also assigned to another study, of T cells of mothers and their children. From that paper: Related pairs of mothers and children showed slightly higher, non-significant overlap versus unrelated pairs. It was observed that no persistent microchimeric T cell clones could be detected.

The receptor comes from a boy aged 2 to 9 in good health. Material: blood. The chain combines TRBV20-1 with TRBJ1-2; no firm D call. The CDR3 DNA follows: TGCAGTGCTAGAGATCGGCAGACTAACTATGGCTACACCTTC. This codes for CSARDRQTNYGYTF.